One and the same sample provided the 17 T cell receptor beta chains below, sequenced in a study of T cell responses to AZD1222 COVID-19 vaccine (dated by TCRdb to the early 2020s). Reading the label with the study, this specimen's time point is: baseline before first vaccination. The treatment or condition label on this specimen signifies: meningococcal conjugate vaccine given as trial control. The library was prepared using the immunoSEQ multiplex PCR assay. Not all clones reach the TCRdb copy of this immuneACCESS table, which keeps in-frame sequences only. Checked studies attribute under half of the gap to unresolved V genes and leave the rest unexplained. A total of 200,000 or so clones appear in this sample, over 70% of them only once. About 2.5% of the sample is held by the ten biggest clonotypes. The sequencing used peripheral blood, collected on day 0 of MenACWY control vaccination. The receptors were gathered from an adult in good health.

The CDR3 here is CASSSVGTEAFF. CDR3 DNA sequence: TGTGCCAGCAGTTCGGTGGGGACTGAAGCTTTCTTT. The chain links TRBV27 to TRBJ1-1; D is unresolved. The CDR3 is 12 amino acids. Trimming took off 4 bases at V and 5 bases at J, with 8 bases between the two ends. Germline values: CDR1 MNHEY, CDR2 SMNVEV (reference sequence).

This chain uses TRBV13 with TRBJ1-3; 7 nucleotides align to TRBD1. Germline trimming cut 5 bases from V and 0 bases from J; bases unmatched to any gene: 10. This CDR3 has 17 amino acids. CDR1 is PRHDT and CDR2 is FYEKMQ in the germline V gene (reference sequence). The CDR3 sequence: CASSLEGALNSGNTIYF. Written as DNA, the CDR3 is TGTGCCAGCAGCCTCGAGGGGGCACTGAACTCTGGAAACACCATATATTTT.

The table lists this clone with a count of one. The chain employs TRBV5-1 and TRBJ2-5, with D uncertain. Germline values: CDR1 SGHRS, CDR2 YFSETQ. The CDR3 is 16 residues long. V dropped 4 bases and J dropped 2 bases, with 18 bases sitting between them. The chain's CDR3 is CASSIRQAWGQETQYF. In nucleotides, the CDR3 is TGCGCCAGCAGCATACGACAAGCGTGGGGTCAAGAGACCCAGTACTTC.

V and J are TRBV3-1 (or the pseudogene TRBV3-2) and TRBJ2-2, with TRBD2 matching over 7 bases. Germline-derived CDR1 and CDR2 are LGHDT and YNNKEL (reference sequence). The V segment lost 2 bases and the J segment 0 bases; nucleotides outside the gene matches: 3. This CDR3 is 16 amino acids long. The CDR3 nucleotides read TGTGCCAGCAGCCAACAGGGAGGGGCGAACACCGGGGAGCTGTTTTTT. It codes for CASSQQGGANTGELFF.

This chain joins TRBV5-1 and TRBJ1-1; 7 positions match TRBD1. The CDR3 is made up of 15 amino acids. Germline trimming cut 2 bases from V and 0 bases from J; bases unmatched to any gene: 4. CDR1 is SGHRS and CDR2 is YFSETQ in the germline V gene. CDR3 sequence reads: CASSLRTGLNTEAFF. CDR3 DNA sequence: TGCGCCAGCAGCTTAAGGACAGGACTGAACACTGAAGCTTTCTTT.

The V call is TRBV6-1, the J call TRBJ2-5, with a weak D call TRBD2 (6 bases). CDR1 and CDR2 (germline): MNHNS, SASEGT. The CDR3 contains 16 residues. V lost 2 bases and J lost 2, with 15 bases in between. CDR3 sequence reads: CASSEWLFGGQETQYF. The CDR3 DNA sequence: TGTGCCAGCAGTGAATGGTTATTTGGGGGGCAAGAGACCCAGTACTTC.

This chain connects TRBV6-1 to TRBJ1-5; TRBD1 might be the D (5 bases). Germline CDR1 MNHNS, CDR2 SASEGT. The CDR3 totals 15 residues. Trimming shortened V by 2 bases and J by 3 bases, and 11 bases separated the two germline ends. CDR3 region: CASSEWGGVNQPQHF. The CDR3 DNA reads as TGTGCCAGCAGTGAATGGGGAGGGGTCAATCAGCCCCAGCATTTT.

Details on this clone: The sample has other DNA sequences that encode this CDR3 too. The CDR3 DNA is TGTGCCAGCAGCCAAGAGGGGGGCAGCTCCTACAATGAGCAGTTCTTC. It specifies CASSQEGGSSYNEQFF. The V call is TRBV4-2, the J call TRBJ2-1; D might be TRBD1 or TRBD2, each matching 6 bases. Germline V gives CDR1 LGHNA, CDR2 YNFKEQ. Trimming left V 0 bases short and J 0 bases short, with 9 bases between. The CDR3 extends over 16 amino acids.

This clone was found once. The chain joins TRBV5-5 to TRBJ2-2, with 11 bases lining up with TRBD1. With V trimmed by 4 bases and J by 5 bases, 7 bases remained unmatched. From germline, CDR1 is SGHKS and CDR2 YYEKEE (reference sequence). This CDR3 is built from 16 residues. Written as DNA, the CDR3 is TGTGCCAGCAGCCCGGACAGGGGGCGCGGGACCGGGGAGCTGTTTTTT. This gives the protein CASSPDRGRGTGELFF.

V and J are TRBV14 and TRBJ2-1, with 8 positions matching TRBD2. CDR1 SGHDN and CDR2 FVKESK come from the germline V gene. The CDR3 is made up of 16 amino acids. After removal of 3 bases from V and 8 bases from J, the junction contained 12 bases not matched to a gene. Here the CDR3 reads CASSQMSGTSVYEQFF. The CDR3 nucleotides read TGTGCCAGCAGCCAGATGTCTGGGACTAGTGTATATGAGCAGTTCTTC.

This clone occurred once. The CDR3 DNA follows: TGTGCCAGCAGCTATAGGGGGACTAGCGGGAGAGATGAGCAGTTCTTC. As protein: CASSYRGTSGRDEQFF. The rearrangement joins TRBV11-1 to TRBJ2-1; 14 bases fit TRBD2. Trimming removed 4 bases from V and 8 bases from J; junction bases left unmatched: 7. The CDR3 covers 16 residues. CDR1 and CDR2 (germline): SGHAT, FQDESV (reference sequence).

This rearrangement joins TRBV11-3 to TRBJ2-1; the D gene is possibly TRBD2 (5 bases). CDR1 is SGHNT, CDR2 YENEEA, per germline. Trimming stripped 5 bases from V and 8 bases from J, with 16 bases between. CDR3 length: 14 amino acids. The CDR3 coding sequence is TGTGCCAGCAGCCTAGCCCCGTCAGTACATGAGCAGTTCTTC. It encodes CASSLAPSVHEQFF.

This rearrangement joins TRBV19 to TRBJ1-2; D call uncertain. Germline CDR1 LNHDA, CDR2 SQIVND (reference sequence). V was pared by 0 bases and J by 3 bases, with 14 bases between. CDR3 length: 16 residues. The DNA for the CDR3 is TGTGCCAGTAGTATAGAAAGGAGGAATGCGGACTATGGCTACACCTTC. Translating it yields CASSIERRNADYGYTF.

The genes are TRBV30 and TRBJ2-2; no clear D. The length of the CDR3 is 13 residues. Germline V gene lookup returns CDR1 GTSNPN and CDR2 SVGIG (reference sequence). V shed 0 bases and J shed 8 bases, with 10 bases lying between them. CDR3 amino acids: CAWSVRSLGELFF. The CDR3 bases are TGTGCCTGGAGTGTACGGAGCTTAGGGGAGCTGTTTTTT. Supplemented by reference TRBV30 and TRBJ2-2, the full variable domain reads SQTIHQWPATLVQPVGSPLSLECTVEGTSNPNLYWYRQAAGRGLQLLFYSVGIGQISSEVPQNLSASRPQDRQFILSSKKLLLSDSGFYLCAWSVRSLGELFFGEGSRLTVL.

A single count supports this clone. The chain links TRBV21-1 to TRBJ1-1. TRBV21-1 is recorded as a pseudogene. This CDR3 is 20 amino acids long. The CDR3 region is CASSRRVPPWPDSLNTEAFF. In nucleotides, the CDR3 is TGTGCCAGCAGCCGGCGGGTCCCACCCTGGCCAGACAGCTTGAACACTGAAGCTTTCTTT.

The chain has TRBV19 and TRBJ1-3; maybe TRBD1 (6 bases). Trimming shortened V by 7 bases and J by 0 bases, and 13 bases separated the two germline ends. The CDR3 consists of 15 residues. Germline V gives CDR1 LNHDA, CDR2 SQIVND (reference sequence). In nucleotides, the CDR3 is TGTGCCAGTACCATCGACAGGAGCTCTGGAAACACCATATATTTT. Translation: CASTIDRSSGNTIYF.

The chain employs TRBV10-3 and TRBJ1-1; D not resolved. V shed 0 bases and J shed 2 bases, with 7 bases lying between them. This CDR3 region has 14 residues. CDR1 is ENHRY, CDR2 SYGVKD, per germline. The CDR3 DNA reads TGTGCCATCAGTGAGTCGATGGTAAACACTGAAGCTTTCTTT. It is translated as CAISESMVNTEAFF.